This TCR beta chain was sequenced for a study of radiotherapy plus CTLA-4 blockade in lung cancer. Study background: Objective responses occurred in about a sixth of patients; 25% to 40% had disease control.

J lost 0 bases, V lost 5 bases, and 1 base had no gene match. Germline CDR1 reads KGHSH; CDR2 reads LQKENI. This CDR3 comprises 16 residues. Study observations and caveats: There was expansion of tumor-derived TCR clones in blood after radiotherapy plus ipilimumab.

Patients in the study, people with chemo-refractory metastatic non-small-cell lung cancer, received focal radiation plus ipilimumab CTLA-4 blockade. Produced via immunoSEQ multiplex PCR; TCRdb's table is partial and in-frame only. Of over 80,000 clones listed, roughly 86% are singletons. In the case of this clone: The antigen is not known.

The chain links TRBV18 to TRBJ2-1, with 13 nucleotides matching TRBD2. The TCR was taken from a human donor with non-small cell lung cancer that progressed on radiotherapy plus ipilimumab. Sequencing used peripheral blood, obtained from a patient treated with radiotherapy plus ipilimumab. CDR3 amino acids: CASSGTSGNSYNEQFF. The CDR3 bases are TGTGCCAGCTCAGGGACTAGCGGGAACTCCTACAATGAGCAGTTCTTC.